This passage covers 19 T cell receptor beta chains from one sample sequenced in a study of blood T cell repertoires in COVID-19. Assay used: immunoSEQ multiplex PCR; TCRdb lists only in-frame clones, some missing. The sample yields over 350,000 clones, 88% seen once. Sequencing was carried out using PBMCs or T cells enriched from blood (not recorded which). The receptors were sampled from a woman under 30 who had recovered from COVID-19.

The V and J genes are TRBV27 and TRBJ2-1, with D perhaps matching TRBD1 (6 bases). This CDR3 comprises 14 residues. Trimming left V 4 bases short and J 4 bases short, with 11 bases between. The germline gives CDR1 MNHEY, CDR2 SMNVEV (reference sequence). The CDR3 region is CASSSTGLYNEQFF. The CDR3 region has the DNA TGTGCCAGCAGTTCCACAGGGTTATACAATGAGCAGTTCTTC.

This chain joins TRBV9 and TRBJ1-2; 12 bases fit TRBD1. The trim removed 7 bases at V and 2 bases at J, leaving 15 bases unmatched. The CDR3 runs 18 residues. Germline V gene sequence: CDR1 SGDLS, CDR2 YYNGEE. This CDR3 reads CASGPPGTGGPSNYGYTF. The CDR3 DNA follows: TGTGCCAGCGGGCCTCCCGGGACAGGGGGCCCCTCAAACTATGGCTACACCTTC.

This sequence joins TRBV9 and TRBJ2-7; TRBD1 might be the D (5 bases). The germline V and J ends were trimmed by 2 bases and 4 bases, with 13 bases remaining between them. This CDR3 has 14 amino acids. Germline assignment: CDR1 SGDLS and CDR2 YYNGEE. CDR3 in DNA: TGTGCCAGCAGCGTCGCAGGGCGTAGGTACGAGCAGTACTTC. It is translated as CASSVAGRRYEQYF.

The J gene is TRBJ1-5, the V gene TRBV9; no clear D. This CDR3 is built from 15 residues. Looked up from germline, CDR1 is SGDLS and CDR2 is YYNGEE. V gave up 0 bases and J gave up 0 bases, with 7 bases separating them. The chain's CDR3 is CASSVDSDSNQPQHF. The CDR3 nucleotides read TGTGCCAGCAGCGTAGACAGTGATAGCAATCAGCCCCAGCATTTT.

The chain couples TRBV7-8 to TRBJ2-7; TRBD1 might be the D (5 bases). This CDR3 has 13 amino acids. Trimming shortened V by 5 bases and J by 3 bases, and 11 bases separated the two germline ends. Looked up from germline, CDR1 is SGHVS and CDR2 is FQNEAQ. CDR3 DNA: TGTGCCAGCAGCCCGAGACAGTTCTACGAGCAGTACTTC. Its protein product is CASSPRQFYEQYF.

The chain has TRBV2 and TRBJ1-6; perhaps TRBD1 as D (6 bases). The V and J ends lost 6 bases and 0 bases respectively, with 12 bases between them. CDR3 size: 16 residues. CDR1 SNHLY and CDR2 FYNNEI come from the germline V gene. This chain's CDR3 is CASRPGRGSYNSPLHF. The CDR3 nucleotides are TGTGCCAGCAGGCCAGGCAGGGGCTCCTATAATTCACCCCTCCACTTT.

The rearrangement links TRBV19 to TRBJ1-4; a weak D match, TRBD1 (5 bases). Trimming removed 4 bases at V and 2 bases at J, with 17 bases between. The CDR3 is made up of 17 amino acids. CDR1 and CDR2 (germline): LNHDA, SQIVND (reference sequence). CDR3 amino acids: CASSTLYQGPTNEKLFF. CDR3 sequence (DNA): TGTGCCAGTAGTACACTCTATCAGGGTCCGACTAATGAAAAACTGTTTTTT. The entire variable domain, with the rest obtained from reference TRBV19 and TRBJ1-4, is as follows: DGGITQSPKYLFRKEGQNVTLSCEQNLNHDAMYWYRQDPGQGLRLIYYSQIVNDFQKGDIAEGYSVSREKKESFPLTVTSAQKNPTAFYLCASSTLYQGPTNEKLFFGSGTQLSVL.

This sequence joins TRBV30 and TRBJ2-3; 13 bases fit TRBD2. In germline, CDR1 is GTSNPN, CDR2 SVGIG (reference sequence). The CDR3 totals 15 residues. With V trimmed by 0 bases and J by 4 bases, 1 base remained unmatched. CDR3 protein: CAWSVGLAGSDTQYF. The CDR3, as DNA: TGTGCCTGGAGTGTGGGACTAGCGGGGTCAGATACGCAGTATTTT.

The J gene is TRBJ1-1, the V gene TRBV6-5; 7 nucleotides align to TRBD1. Germline-derived CDR1 and CDR2 are MNHEY and SVGAGI. J lost 2 bases, V lost 5 bases, and 5 bases had no gene match. The CDR3 consists of 14 residues. CDR3 sequence: CASSQGEFNTEAFF. The DNA of the CDR3 is TGTGCCAGCAGTCAGGGGGAATTCAACACTGAAGCTTTCTTT.

This chain connects TRBV7-8 to TRBJ2-7, with D unresolved. Per the germline V gene, CDR1 is SGHVS and CDR2 is FQNEAQ. This CDR3 has 15 residues. V was trimmed by 2 bases and J by 0 bases, leaving 11 bases between them. The CDR3 region is CASSLKEASSYEQYF. CDR3 sequence (DNA): TGTGCCAGCAGCTTAAAAGAGGCATCCTCCTACGAGCAGTACTTC.

The gene calls are TRBV6-5 and TRBJ1-4; no clear D gene. V lost 7 bases to trimming and J lost 7 bases, with 16 bases between them. This CDR3 is 14 amino acids long. The germline V gene encodes CDR1 MNHEY and CDR2 SVGAGI. CDR3 loop: CASKGWAGGEKLFF. In DNA, the CDR3 is TGTGCCAGCAAAGGCTGGGCGGGCGGTGAAAAACTGTTTTTT.

V and J are TRBV10-1 and TRBJ2-7, with a tentative D call TRBD1 (5 bases). This CDR3 has 15 amino acids. Per germline, CDR1 WNHNN and CDR2 SYGVQD (reference sequence). V was clipped by 4 bases and J by 1 base, with 14 bases between them. The CDR3 loop is CASSVTQGGSYEQYF. The CDR3 bases are TGCGCCAGCAGTGTGACCCAGGGCGGATCCTACGAGCAGTACTTC.

The chain combines TRBV6-2 or TRBV6-3 with TRBJ1-1; no firm D call. The CDR3 spans 11 residues. V shed 4 bases and J shed 3 bases, with 3 bases lying between them. The germline V gene encodes CDR1 MNHEY and CDR2 SVGEGT. In DNA, the CDR3 is TGTGCCAGCAGTTCTGACACTGAAGCTTTCTTT. This gives the protein CASSSDTEAFF.

The J gene is TRBJ2-2, the V gene TRBV28; 7 bases agree with TRBD1. J gave up 0 bases and V 6 bases, and 4 bases lay outside the gene matches. Germline CDR1 MDHEN, CDR2 SYDVKM. The CDR3 is made up of 15 amino acids. CDR3 loop: CASRTGTANTGELFF. CDR3 nucleotide sequence: TGTGCCAGCAGGACCGGGACAGCGAACACCGGGGAGCTGTTTTTT. Using reference TRBV28 and TRBJ2-2 for the parts outside the CDR3, the full variable domain is DVKVTQSSRYLVKRTGEKVFLECVQDMDHENMFWYRQDPGLGLRLIYFSYDVKMKEKGDIPEGYSVSREKKERFSLILESASTNQTSMYLCASRTGTANTGELFFGEGSRLTVL.

The chain joins TRBV9 to TRBJ2-1, with a tentative D call TRBD2 (7 bases). The CDR3 sequence is 17 residues long. Germline-derived CDR1 and CDR2 are SGDLS and YYNGEE. Trimming stripped 5 bases from V and 5 bases from J, with 23 bases between. The CDR3 nucleotides read TGTGCCAGCAGTTCCCCTCCAGAAGGGGGGGCCGACAATGAGCAGTTCTTC. Translation gives CASSSPPEGGADNEQFF. Full variable domain (rest looked up from reference TRBV9 and TRBJ2-1): DSGVTQTPKHLITATGQRVTLRCSPRSGDLSVYWYQQSLDQGLQFLIQYYNGEERAKGNILERFSAQQFPDLHSELNLSSLELGDSALYFCASSSPPEGGADNEQFFGPGTRLTVL.

The gene calls are TRBV6-5 and TRBJ2-2; 14 nucleotides match TRBD2. Trimming cost V 9 bases and J 7 bases; bases outside gene matches: 7. Germline assignment: CDR1 MNHEY and CDR2 SVGAGI. This CDR3 region has 15 residues. The CDR3 bases are TGTGCCAGGCCGACTAGCGGGGGGGCGAGCGGGGAGCTGTTTTTT. This gives the protein CARPTSGGASGELFF.

This clone has just a few counts. The chain combines TRBV6-6 with TRBJ2-7, with a weak D call TRBD1 (5 bases). CDR1 and CDR2 from the germline V gene are MNHNY and SVGAGI (reference sequence). The CDR3 runs to 14 residues. Trimming removed 4 bases at V and 0 bases at J, with 10 bases between. The CDR3 loop is CASSFDSSSYEQYF. The CDR3 DNA reads TGTGCCAGCAGTTTCGACAGTAGCTCCTACGAGCAGTACTTC.

The count of this clone is one. This chain uses TRBV5-1 with TRBJ1-2, with D unclear. The V end lost 1 base, the J end lost 4 bases, and 8 bases lay between the germline ends. The CDR3 sequence is 13 residues long. Germline V gives CDR1 SGHRS, CDR2 YFSETQ. CDR3 sequence (DNA): TGCGCCAGCAGCTTGTCCGGGAGCTATGGCTACACCTTC. Residues: CASSLSGSYGYTF.

V usage is TRBV4-1 and J usage is TRBJ2-3; D gene uncertain. This CDR3 comprises 13 residues. With 6 bases removed from V and 2 bases from J, the gap between germline ends came to 9 bases. CDR1 MGHRA and CDR2 YSYEKL come from the germline V gene. CDR3 nucleotide sequence: TGCGCCAGCAGTCTATTGTCCACAGATACGCAGTATTTT. This sequence encodes CASSLLSTDTQYF.